This paragraph covers one TCR beta chain sequence. Using immunoSEQ multiplex PCR, the repertoire was profiled, and TCRdb retains in-frame clones only, with some absent. The data show some 150,000 clones, about four fifths seen once. This entry comes from a study of blood T cell repertoires in COVID-19. In the study overall: Sites across the United States, Italy and Spain contributed samples from acute and convalescent COVID-19.

The CDR3 is made up of 11 amino acids. Trimming removed 4 bases at V and 11 bases at J, with 11 bases between. Germline V lookup: CDR1 LNHDA, CDR2 SQIVND (reference sequence). The sample was peripheral blood. The rearrangement joins TRBV19 to TRBJ1-2; D is possibly TRBD1 (5 bases). This sequence originates from a woman aged 65 to 85 with COVID-19, enrolled during active disease. The DNA for the CDR3 is TGTGCCAGTAGTACCAGGGAAAGTTACACCTTC. Translation: CASSTRESYTF.